The clone carrying this T cell receptor (beta chain) is large in the sample. Antigen: not known. The data belong to a study of T cell repertoires in aging, cancer and after chemotherapy. The template was genomic DNA from peripheral blood, not RNA. Trimming took off 2 bases at V and 11 bases at J, with 9 bases between the two ends. Germline CDR1 and CDR2: MNHEY and SVGAGI. The CDR3 runs 11 residues. Study observations and caveats: Compared with age-matched healthy donors, untreated hematological or solid cancer patients showed higher blood TCR clonality.

A mixed TRB-A/B primer pool amplified rearranged TRB by multiplex touch-down PCR. Each CDR3 protein is one row after TCRdb ran MiXCR on the multiplex PCR reads. The sample has around 3,000 distinct CDR3 sequences, about 29% seen once; the top ten hold roughly 3.7%. This chain joins TRBV6-5 and TRBJ1-1; tentatively, D is TRBD1 (5 bases). The clonotype was recovered from a human donor with a solid tumor. The sequencing sample was made of blood. The CDR3 DNA is TGTGCCAGCAGTTACAGGGGTAGTGCTTTCTTT. Its protein is CASSYRGSAFF.